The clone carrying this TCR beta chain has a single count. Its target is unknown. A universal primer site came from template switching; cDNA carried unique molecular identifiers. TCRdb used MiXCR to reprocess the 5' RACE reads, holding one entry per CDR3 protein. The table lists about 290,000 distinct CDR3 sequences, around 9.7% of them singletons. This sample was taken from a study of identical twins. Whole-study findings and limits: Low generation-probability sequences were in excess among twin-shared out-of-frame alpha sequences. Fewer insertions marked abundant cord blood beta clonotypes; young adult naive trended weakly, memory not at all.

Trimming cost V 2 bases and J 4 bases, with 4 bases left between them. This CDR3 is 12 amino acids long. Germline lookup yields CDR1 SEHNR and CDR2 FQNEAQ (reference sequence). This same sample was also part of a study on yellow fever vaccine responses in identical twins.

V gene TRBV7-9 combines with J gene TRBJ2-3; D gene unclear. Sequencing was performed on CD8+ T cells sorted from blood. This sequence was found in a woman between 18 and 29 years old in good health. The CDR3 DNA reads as TGTGCCAGCAGCTTATATGCAGATACGCAGTATTTT. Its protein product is CASSLYADTQYF.